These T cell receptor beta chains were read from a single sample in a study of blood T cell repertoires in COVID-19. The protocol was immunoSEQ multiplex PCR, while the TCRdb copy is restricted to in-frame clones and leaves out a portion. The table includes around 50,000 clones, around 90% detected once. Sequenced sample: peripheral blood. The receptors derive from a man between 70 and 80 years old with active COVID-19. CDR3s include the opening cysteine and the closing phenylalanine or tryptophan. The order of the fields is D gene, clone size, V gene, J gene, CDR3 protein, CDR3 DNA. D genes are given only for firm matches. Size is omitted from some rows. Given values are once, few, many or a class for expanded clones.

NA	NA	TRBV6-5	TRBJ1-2	CASFTGPIYGYTF	TGTGCCAGCTTTACAGGGCCGATCTATGGCTACACCTTC
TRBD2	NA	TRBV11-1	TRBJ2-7	CASSLSGTVTYEQYF	TGTGCCAGCAGCTTAAGCGGGACGGTGACCTACGAGCAGTACTTC
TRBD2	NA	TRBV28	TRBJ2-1	CASSLAGASGENEQFF	TGTGCCAGCAGCCTTGCGGGGGCTAGCGGGGAGAATGAGCAGTTCTTC
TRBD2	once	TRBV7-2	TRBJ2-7	CASSPSTSGVYEQYF	TGTGCCAGCAGCCCATCGACTAGCGGGGTCTACGAGCAGTACTTC
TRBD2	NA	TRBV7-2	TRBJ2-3	CASSLVQASGGRGTDTQYF	TGTGCCAGCAGCCTCGTCCAGGCTAGCGGGGGGCGGGGCACAGATACGCAGTATTTT
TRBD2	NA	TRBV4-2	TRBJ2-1	CASSQEMLAGANEQFF	TGTGCCAGCAGCCAAGAGATGCTAGCGGGAGCCAATGAGCAGTTCTTC
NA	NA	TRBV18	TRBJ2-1	CASSPFPGNEQFF	TGTGCCAGCTCACCCTTTCCCGGGAATGAGCAGTTCTTC
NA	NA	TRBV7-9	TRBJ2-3	CASRPGTPDTQYF	TGTGCCAGCAGACCCGGGACTCCTGATACGCAGTATTTT
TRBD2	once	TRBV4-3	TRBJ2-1	CASSQDPLAVSYNEQFF	TGCGCCAGCAGCCAAGATCCCCTAGCGGTCTCCTACAATGAGCAGTTCTTC
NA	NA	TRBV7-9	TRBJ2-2	CASSLLAAAIDTGELFF	TGTGCCAGCAGCTTATTGGCGGCAGCGATAGACACCGGGGAGCTGTTTTTT
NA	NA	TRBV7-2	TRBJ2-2	CASSLSGGRSTGELFF	TGTGCCAGCAGCTTATCAGGTGGGAGATCGACCGGGGAGCTGTTTTTT
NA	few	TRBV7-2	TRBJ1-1	CASSLSGGKAFF	TGTGCCAGCAGCTTGAGTGGAGGTAAAGCTTTCTTT
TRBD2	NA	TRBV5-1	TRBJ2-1	CASGTIAGGARWEQFF	TGCGCCAGCGGAACAATAGCGGGAGGAGCCCGTTGGGAGCAGTTCTTC
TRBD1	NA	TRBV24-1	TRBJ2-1	CATSEARQGSSYNEQFF	TGTGCCACCAGTGAGGCTAGACAGGGGAGCTCCTACAATGAGCAGTTCTTC
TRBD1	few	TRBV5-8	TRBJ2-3	CASSAGTGYLADTQYF	TGTGCCAGCAGCGCCGGGACAGGGTATCTAGCAGATACGCAGTATTTT
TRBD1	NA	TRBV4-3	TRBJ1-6	CASSQGGQGVSPLHF	TGCGCCAGCAGCCAAGGGGGACAGGGTGTTTCACCCCTCCACTTT